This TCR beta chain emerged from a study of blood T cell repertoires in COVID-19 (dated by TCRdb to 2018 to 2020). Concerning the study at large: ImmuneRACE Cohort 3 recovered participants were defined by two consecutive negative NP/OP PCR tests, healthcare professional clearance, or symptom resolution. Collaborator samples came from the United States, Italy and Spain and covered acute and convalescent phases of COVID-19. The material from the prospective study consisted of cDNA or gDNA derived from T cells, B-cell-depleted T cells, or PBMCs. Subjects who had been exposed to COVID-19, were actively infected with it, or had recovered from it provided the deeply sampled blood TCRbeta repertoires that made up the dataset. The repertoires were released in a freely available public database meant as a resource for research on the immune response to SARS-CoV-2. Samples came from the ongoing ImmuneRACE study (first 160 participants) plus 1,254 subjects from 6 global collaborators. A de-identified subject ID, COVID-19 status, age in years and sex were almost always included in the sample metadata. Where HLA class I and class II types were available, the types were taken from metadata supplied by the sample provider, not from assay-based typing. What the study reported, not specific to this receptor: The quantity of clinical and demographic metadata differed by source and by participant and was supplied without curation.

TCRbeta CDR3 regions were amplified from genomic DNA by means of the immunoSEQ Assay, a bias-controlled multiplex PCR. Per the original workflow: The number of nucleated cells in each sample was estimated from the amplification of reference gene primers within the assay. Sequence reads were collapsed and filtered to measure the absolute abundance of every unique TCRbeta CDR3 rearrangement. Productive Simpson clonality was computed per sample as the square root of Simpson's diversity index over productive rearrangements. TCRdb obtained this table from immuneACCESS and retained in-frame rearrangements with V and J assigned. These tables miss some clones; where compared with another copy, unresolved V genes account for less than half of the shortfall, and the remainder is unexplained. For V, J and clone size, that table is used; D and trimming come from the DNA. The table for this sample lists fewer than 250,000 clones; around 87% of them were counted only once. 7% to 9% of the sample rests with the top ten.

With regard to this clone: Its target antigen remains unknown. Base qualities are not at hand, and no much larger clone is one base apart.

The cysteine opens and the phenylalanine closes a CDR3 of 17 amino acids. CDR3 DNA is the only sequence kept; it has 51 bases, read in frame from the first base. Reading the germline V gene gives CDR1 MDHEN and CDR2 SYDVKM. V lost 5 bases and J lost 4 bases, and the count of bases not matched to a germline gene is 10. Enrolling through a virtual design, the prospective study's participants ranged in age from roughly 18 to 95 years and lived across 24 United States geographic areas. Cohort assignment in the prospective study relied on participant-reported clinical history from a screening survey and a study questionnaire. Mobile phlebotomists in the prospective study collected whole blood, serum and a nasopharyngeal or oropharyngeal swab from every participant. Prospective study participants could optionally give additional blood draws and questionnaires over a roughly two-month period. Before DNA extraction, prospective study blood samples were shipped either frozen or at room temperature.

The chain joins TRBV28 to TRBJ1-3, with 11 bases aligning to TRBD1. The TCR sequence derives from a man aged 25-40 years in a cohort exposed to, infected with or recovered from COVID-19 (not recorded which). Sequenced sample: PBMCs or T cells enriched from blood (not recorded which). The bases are TGTGCCAGCAGTAGGGGGACGGGACAGGGGGTCGGAAACACCATATATTTT. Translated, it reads CASSRGTGQGVGNTIYF.